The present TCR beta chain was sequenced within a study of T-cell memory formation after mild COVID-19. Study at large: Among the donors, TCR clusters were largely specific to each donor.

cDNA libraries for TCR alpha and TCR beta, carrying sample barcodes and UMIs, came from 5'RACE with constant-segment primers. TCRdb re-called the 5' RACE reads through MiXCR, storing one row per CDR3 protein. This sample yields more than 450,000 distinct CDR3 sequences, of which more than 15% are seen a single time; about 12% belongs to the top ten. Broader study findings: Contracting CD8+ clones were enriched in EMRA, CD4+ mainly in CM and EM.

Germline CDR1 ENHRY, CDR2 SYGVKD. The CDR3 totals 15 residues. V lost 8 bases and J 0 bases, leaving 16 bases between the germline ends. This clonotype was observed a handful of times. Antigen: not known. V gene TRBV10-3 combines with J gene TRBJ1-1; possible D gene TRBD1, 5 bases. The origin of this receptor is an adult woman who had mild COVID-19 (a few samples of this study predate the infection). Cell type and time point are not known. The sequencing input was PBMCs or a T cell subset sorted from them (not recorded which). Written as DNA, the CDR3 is TGTGCCATCGGGGCTGAGACAGCTCTGAACACTGAAGCTTTCTTT. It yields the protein CAIGAETALNTEAFF.